Listed here are 10 T cell receptor beta chains from one sample, sequenced in a study of monozygotic twins with inflammatory bowel disease. TCRdb re-called the 5' RACE reads; one entry per CDR3 protein, DNA not given. This sample's table has over 110,000 distinct CDR3 sequences. Sequencing was carried out using blood. The source is a human donor with ulcerative colitis or Crohn's disease, or a healthy co-twin of an affected twin (not recorded which).

The V and J genes are TRBV20-1 and TRBJ2-3; TCRdb's D gene call, TRBD2, goes unchecked for lack of DNA. CDR1 DFQATT and CDR2 SNEGSKA come from the germline V gene (reference sequence). The CDR3 is made up of 16 amino acids. The CDR3 sequence is CSARLLLAGNTDTQYF.

The chain carries TRBV4-1 and TRBJ2-3; TCRdb returns TRBD1, unconfirmable since there is no DNA. There are 15 residues in the CDR3. The germline V gene has CDR1 MGHRA and CDR2 YSYEKL. The CDR3 protein is CASSPRDSRTDTQYF.

The CDR3 reads CASSVRGRRQETQYF. J is TRBJ2-5 and V is TRBV9; TCRdb outputs TRBD2, but without DNA this stays unchecked. The CDR3 runs 15 residues. Germline V lookup: CDR1 SGDLS, CDR2 YYNGEE. The full variable domain, its missing parts supplied by reference TRBV9 and TRBJ2-5, is DSGVTQTPKHLITATGQRVTLRCSPRSGDLSVYWYQQSLDQGLQFLIQYYNGEERAKGNILERFSAQQFPDLHSELNLSSLELGDSALYFCASSVRGRRQETQYFGPGTRLLVL.

The chain carries TRBV5-1 and TRBJ1-6. The CDR3 is 14 residues long. Germline assignment: CDR1 SGHRS and CDR2 YFSETQ. This CDR3 reads CASSLGLFDSPLHF.

The chain joins TRBV19 to TRBJ1-5; no DNA is available, so the TRBD1 call from TCRdb remains unchecked. There are 13 residues in the CDR3. From germline, CDR1 is LNHDA and CDR2 SQIVND (reference sequence). The chain's CDR3 is CASTDPGNQPQHF.

CDR3 residues: CASSQRLAGGIQETQYF. The chain recombines TRBV5-6 with TRBJ2-5; no DNA is available, so the TRBD2 call from TCRdb remains unchecked. The CDR3 spans 17 residues. Germline loops: CDR1 SGHDT, CDR2 YYEEEE.

This chain connects TRBV20-1 to TRBJ2-1; the TCRdb D gene call, TRBD1, has no DNA to confirm it. The CDR3 sequence is 13 residues long. Germline CDR1 and CDR2: DFQATT and SNEGSKA (reference sequence). This chain's CDR3 is CSARLGGLNEQFF.

J is TRBJ2-7 and V is TRBV4-3; the TCRdb D gene call, TRBD1, has no DNA to confirm it. Germline V lookup: CDR1 LGHNA, CDR2 YSLEER. This CDR3 spans 16 amino acids. This chain's CDR3 is CASSQDKTVYYYEQYF.

The rearrangement uses TRBV6-2 or TRBV6-3 and TRBJ1-1. Germline CDR1 MNHEY, CDR2 SVGEGT. CDR3 length equals 13 residues. The CDR3 reads CASSHGDYTEAFF.

The genes are TRBV6-4 and TRBJ1-6; the D gene TCRdb calls, TRBD1, cannot be checked with no DNA. The CDR3 consists of 17 residues. Germline V gives CDR1 MRHNA, CDR2 SNTAGT. CDR3 protein: CASSDHDRGPVNSPLHF.